The 5 T cell receptor beta chains below were found in one sample sequenced in a study of T cell responses to AZD1222 COVID-19 vaccine. The method was immunoSEQ multiplex PCR; TCRdb's version includes in-frame clones alone and lacks a portion of them. The table includes around 95,000 clones, around 90% detected once. Here the sequenced sample was peripheral blood, taken on day 0 of AZD1222 vaccination. Every receptor here comes from an adult in good health.

This rearrangement joins TRBV7-9 to TRBJ1-1, with D perhaps matching TRBD1 (5 bases). Germline V gene sequence: CDR1 SEHNR, CDR2 FQNEAQ (reference sequence). This CDR3 region has 15 residues. V was shortened by 2 bases and J by 5 bases, with 15 bases between the two germline ends. The CDR3 here is CASSLTRDLTTEAFF. DNA of the CDR3: TGTGCCAGCAGCTTAACGAGGGACCTGACAACTGAAGCTTTCTTT.

The chain combines TRBV2 with TRBJ2-7; D is possibly TRBD2 (6 bases). The CDR3 is 14 amino acids. CDR1 SNHLY and CDR2 FYNNEI come from the germline V gene. V dropped 2 bases and J dropped 2 bases, with 10 bases sitting between them. CDR3: CASSELGTAYEQYF. The DNA for the CDR3 is TGTGCCAGCAGTGAACTAGGGACTGCCTACGAGCAGTACTTC. The whole variable domain, remainder taken from reference TRBV2 and TRBJ2-7, is EPEVTQTPSHQVTQMGQEVILRCVPISNHLYFYWYRQILGQKVEFLVSFYNNEISEKSEIFDDQFSVERPDGSNFTLKIRSTKLEDSAMYFCASSELGTAYEQYFGPGTRLTVT.

The chain combines TRBV29-1 with TRBJ1-5, with no clear D. This CDR3 region has 12 residues. Looked up from germline, CDR1 is SQVTM and CDR2 is ANQGSEA. V lost 4 bases to trimming and J lost 6 bases, with 10 bases between them. CDR3: CSVVIEGQPQHF. CDR3 bases: TGCAGCGTTGTTATTGAGGGTCAGCCCCAGCATTTT.

The chain joins TRBV6-5 to TRBJ1-6; 8 positions agree with TRBD1. V was clipped by 6 bases and J by 8 bases; unmatched bases: 9. Germline V gene sequence: CDR1 MNHEY, CDR2 SVGAGI. The CDR3 consists of 15 residues. The CDR3: CASRTPGTGHSPLHF. CDR3 coding DNA: TGTGCCAGCAGGACACCAGGGACAGGACATTCACCCCTCCACTTT.

V and J are TRBV28 and TRBJ1-2; 11 nucleotides align to TRBD1. This CDR3 region has 13 residues. Germline-derived CDR1 and CDR2 are MDHEN and SYDVKM. V lost 6 bases and J lost 6; bases outside the gene matches: 3. Written as DNA, the CDR3 is TGTGCCAGCAGCACGGGACAGGGGGATGGCTACACCTTC. It encodes CASSTGQGDGYTF.